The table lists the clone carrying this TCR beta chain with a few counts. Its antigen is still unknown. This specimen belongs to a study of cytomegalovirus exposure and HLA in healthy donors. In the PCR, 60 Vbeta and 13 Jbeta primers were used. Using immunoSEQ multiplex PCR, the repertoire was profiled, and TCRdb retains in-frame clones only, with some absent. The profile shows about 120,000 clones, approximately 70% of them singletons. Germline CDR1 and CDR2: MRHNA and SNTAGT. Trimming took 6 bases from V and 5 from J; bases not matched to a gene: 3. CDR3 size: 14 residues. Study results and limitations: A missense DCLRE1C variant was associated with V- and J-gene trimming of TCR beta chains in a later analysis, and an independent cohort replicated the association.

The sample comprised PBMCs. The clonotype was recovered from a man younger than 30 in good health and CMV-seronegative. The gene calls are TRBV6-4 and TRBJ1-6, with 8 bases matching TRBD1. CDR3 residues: CASRGTGDNSPLHF. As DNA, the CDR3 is TGTGCCAGCAGGGGGACAGGAGATAATTCACCCCTCCACTTT.